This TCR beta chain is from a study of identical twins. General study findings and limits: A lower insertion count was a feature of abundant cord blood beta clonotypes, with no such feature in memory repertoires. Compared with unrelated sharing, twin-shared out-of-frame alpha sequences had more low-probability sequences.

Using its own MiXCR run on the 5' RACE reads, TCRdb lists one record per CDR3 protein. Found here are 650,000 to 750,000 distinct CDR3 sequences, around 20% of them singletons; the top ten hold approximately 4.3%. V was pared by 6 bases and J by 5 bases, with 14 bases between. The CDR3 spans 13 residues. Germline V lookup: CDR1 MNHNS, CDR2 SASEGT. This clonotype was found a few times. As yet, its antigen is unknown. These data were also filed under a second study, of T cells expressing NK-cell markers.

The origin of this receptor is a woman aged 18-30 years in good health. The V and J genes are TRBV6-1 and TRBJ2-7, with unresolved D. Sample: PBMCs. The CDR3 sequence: CASSSTWVHEQYF. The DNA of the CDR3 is TGTGCCAGCAGCTCCACATGGGTCCACGAGCAGTACTTC.